The rows below give T cell receptor beta chains drawn from one sample of a study of blood T cell repertoires in COVID-19. Assay: immunoSEQ multiplex PCR; the TCRdb copy retains only in-frame clones and omits some. The table lists 200,000 to 300,000 clones, around 89% of them singletons, with roughly 3.9% in the top ten. Sequencing used peripheral blood. These receptors were obtained from a man aged 55 to 70 who had recovered from COVID-19. Both conserved end residues are part of each CDR3. A D gene is named only where the DNA matches it firmly. Clone size, where shown, is once, few, many, or a class for clones that have expanded.

>once|TRBV5-1|TRBD1|TRBJ2-5
TGCGCCAGCAGCCCGGGACAGGGGGCAGAGACCCAGTACTTC
CASSPGQGAETQYF
>-|TRBV6-5|TRBD1|TRBJ1-1
TGTGCCAGCAGTTACCAATCGACAGGGTATAACACTGAAGCTTTCTTT
CASSYQSTGYNTEAFF
>few|TRBV12-5|TRBD1|TRBJ1-3
TGTGCTAGTGGCCCTGGACAGGGGGTTGGAAACACCATATATTTT
CASGPGQGVGNTIYF
>-|TRBV9|-|TRBJ2-5
TGTGCCAGCACCTCGTATGACAGTCTCTTTGAAACCCAGTACTTC
CASTSYDSLFETQYF
>-|TRBV3-1/TRBV3-2|-|TRBJ1-5
TGTGCCTCTGCGGACAGTTTTAATCAGCCCCAGCATTTT
CASADSFNQPQHF
>-|TRBV9|-|TRBJ2-7
TGTGCCAGCAGCGAGGAGTTCGGGGAGCAGTACTTC
CASSEEFGEQYF
>-|TRBV10-3|TRBD1|TRBJ2-7
TGTGCCATCAAATCCGGGACAGAAAAGGCCTACGAGCAGTACTTC
CAIKSGTEKAYEQYF
>-|TRBV4-1|TRBD2|TRBJ2-1
TGCGCCAGCAGCCGCGAGTTCGGGACTAGCGACTACAATGAGCAGTTCTTC
CASSREFGTSDYNEQFF
>-|TRBV5-6|-|TRBJ1-1
TGTGCCAGCAGCTTGTATAATAGGGGGTTAATGTACACTGAAGCTTTCTTT
CASSLYNRGLMYTEAFF
>-|TRBV7-2|TRBD2|TRBJ2-1
TGTGCCAGCAGCTTAGAAAGTCTAGCGGGGGGGCGCAATGAGCAGTTCTTC
CASSLESLAGGRNEQFF
>-|TRBV6-5|-|TRBJ1-1
TGTGCCAGCAGTTTTGGACAGCTTAACACTGAAGCTTTCTTT
CASSFGQLNTEAFF
>-|TRBV19|-|TRBJ2-3
TGTGCCAGTAGTTTCCGTACAGGGCTGGGGGCAGATACGCAGTATTTT
CASSFRTGLGADTQYF
>-|TRBV5-6|-|TRBJ1-5
TGTGCCAGCAGCTTCTCCGTGGACAGTCTTAATCAGCCCCAGCATTTT
CASSFSVDSLNQPQHF
>-|TRBV15|-|TRBJ2-7
TGTGCCACCAGCAGAAGTGCGGGCGGCTCCTACGAGCAGTACTTC
CATSRSAGGSYEQYF
>-|TRBV6-2/TRBV6-3|TRBD1|TRBJ1-2
TGTGCCAGCAGTCACGGACAGGGGATGAACTATGGCTACACCTTC
CASSHGQGMNYGYTF
>once|TRBV24-1|-|TRBJ2-2
TGTGCCACCAGTGTCGGGAATCCCGGGGAGCTGTTTTTT
CATSVGNPGELFF
>few|TRBV7-3|-|TRBJ2-2
TGTGCCAGCAGCTTAACTTTTTCTCTAGGCGACACCGGGGAGCTGTTTTTT
CASSLTFSLGDTGELFF
>-|TRBV6-2/TRBV6-3|-|TRBJ1-1
TGTGCCAGCAGCTCCCGACTCCAAGCTTTCTTT
CASSSRLQAFF
>-|TRBV5-1|TRBD1|TRBJ2-5
TGCGCCAGCAGCCCCGCCGGGACAGGGCAAGAGACCCAGTACTTC
CASSPAGTGQETQYF
>-|TRBV27|TRBD1|TRBJ1-6
TGTGCCAGCAGCTGGGGCCGGGACAGGGGCCCAATTTATAATTCACCCCTCCACTTT
CASSWGRDRGPIYNSPLHF
>-|TRBV6-5|TRBD2|TRBJ2-7
TGTGCCAGCAGCGCCGCAGGGACTAGCGTAGAGCAGTACTTC
CASSAAGTSVEQYF
>-|TRBV4-1|TRBD2|TRBJ2-3
TGCGCCAGTCCGGGGGGAACAGATACGCAGTATTTT
CASPGGTDTQYF
>-|TRBV11-3|-|TRBJ2-3
TGTGCCAGCAGCCCCTCCCGATACGGGGGGCCAGATACGCAGTATTTT
CASSPSRYGGPDTQYF
>-|TRBV7-3|TRBD1|TRBJ1-1
TGTGCCAGCAGCTTGGGCCTAGGACAGGGGGGTACTGAAGCTTTCTTT
CASSLGLGQGGTEAFF
>-|TRBV5-6|TRBD1|TRBJ1-2
TGTGCCAGCAGAGAGACAGGGGGCGGTGGTGGCTACACCTTC
CASRETGGGGGYTF
>-|TRBV4-2|TRBD1|TRBJ1-3
TGTGCCAGCAGCCAAACGGGACAGAGCTCTGGAAACACCATATATTTT
CASSQTGQSSGNTIYF
>few|TRBV7-2|-|TRBJ1-1
TGTGCCAGCAGCTTAAGTATTGGACAGTCTGAAGCTTTCTTT
CASSLSIGQSEAFF
>-|TRBV7-2|TRBD2|TRBJ2-2
TGTGCCAGCAGCCCCCTGGGACTAGCGGGGCCCCGAGGAACCGGGGAGCTGTTTTTT
CASSPLGLAGPRGTGELFF
>-|TRBV7-3|TRBD1|TRBJ2-5
TGTGCCAGCAGCTTCCGGGACAGGGGGCAAGAGACCCAGTACTTC
CASSFRDRGQETQYF
>-|TRBV5-6|TRBD1|TRBJ2-2
TGTGCCAGCAGCTTGCCGACAGGGGAGCTCACCGGGGAGCTGTTTTTT
CASSLPTGELTGELFF
>-|TRBV5-1|TRBD2|TRBJ2-7
TGCGCCAGCAGCTTGGATACTAGCGGGTTATTCGACGAGCAGTACTTC
CASSLDTSGLFDEQYF
>-|TRBV7-9|-|TRBJ1-1
TGTGCCAGCTCCCCGGGGGGGGCGAACACTGAAGCTTTCTTT
CASSPGGANTEAFF